This T cell receptor beta chain was sequenced for a study of cytomegalovirus exposure and HLA in healthy donors. At the level of the study: The 120 validation repertoires matched the roughly 630 first-cohort repertoires in platform, a later analysis reported. Findings and caveats of the study: The classifier, whose performance was assessed in both the original and validation cohorts, reportedly diagnosed cytomegalovirus status with high specificity and sensitivity.

With regard to this clone: The target antigen is unknown.

The table came from immunoSEQ multiplex PCR; TCRdb's copy has only in-frame clones and leaves some out. The sample lists 95,000 to 150,000 clones, about 96% seen once, with 1.7% in the top ten. Germline CDR1 and CDR2: MNHEY and SVGAGI. V was pared by 1 base and J by 1 base, with 13 bases between. The CDR3 consists of 16 residues. This TCR came from a man aged 18 to 30 in good health and CMV-seronegative. This sequence joins TRBV6-5 and TRBJ2-5, with D maybe TRBD2 (5 bases). The specimen sequenced was PBMCs. In nucleotides, the CDR3 is TGTGCCAGCAGTTACTTCTCTGGACTGAGCCAAGAGACCCAGTACTTC. It is translated as CASSYFSGLSQETQYF.